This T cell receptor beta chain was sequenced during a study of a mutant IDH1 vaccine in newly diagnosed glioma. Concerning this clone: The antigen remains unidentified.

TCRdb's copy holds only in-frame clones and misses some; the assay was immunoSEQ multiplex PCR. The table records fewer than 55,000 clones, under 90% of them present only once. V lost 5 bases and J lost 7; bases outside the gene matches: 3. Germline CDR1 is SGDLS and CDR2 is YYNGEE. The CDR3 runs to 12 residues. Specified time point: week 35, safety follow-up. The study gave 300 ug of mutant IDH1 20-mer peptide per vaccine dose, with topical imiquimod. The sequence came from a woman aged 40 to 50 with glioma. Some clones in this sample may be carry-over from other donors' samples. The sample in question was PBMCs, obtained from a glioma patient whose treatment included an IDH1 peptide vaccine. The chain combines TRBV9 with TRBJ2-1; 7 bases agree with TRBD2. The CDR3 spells CASRDSGNEQFF. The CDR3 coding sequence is TGTGCCAGCAGGGATAGCGGGAATGAGCAGTTCTTC.